This T cell receptor (beta chain) derives from a study of technical replicates of blood from a few donors. Assay: immunoSEQ multiplex PCR; the TCRdb copy retains only in-frame clones and omits some. This sample has roughly 13,000 clones; over 90% occur once, and the top ten carry around 7%. This CDR3 has 15 residues. The germline V and J ends were trimmed by 1 base and 6 bases, with 13 bases remaining between them. Germline-derived CDR1 and CDR2 are SEHNR and FQNEAQ (reference sequence). The chain combines TRBV7-9 with TRBJ2-1; a weak D match, TRBD1 (6 bases). Sequenced: PBMCs. This sequence was found in a human donor in good health. The CDR3 is CASSLGQGIFNEQFF. CDR3 sequence (DNA): TGTGCCAGCAGCTTAGGCCAGGGGATTTTCAATGAGCAGTTCTTC.